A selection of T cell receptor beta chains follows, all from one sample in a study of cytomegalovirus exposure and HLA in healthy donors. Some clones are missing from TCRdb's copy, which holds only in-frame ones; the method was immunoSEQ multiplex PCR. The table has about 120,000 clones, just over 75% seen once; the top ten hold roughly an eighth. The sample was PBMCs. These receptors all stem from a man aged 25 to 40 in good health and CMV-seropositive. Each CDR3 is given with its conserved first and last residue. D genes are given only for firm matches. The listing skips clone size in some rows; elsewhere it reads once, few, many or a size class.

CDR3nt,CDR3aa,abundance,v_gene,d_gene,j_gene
TGTGCCAGCAGCTCGACATTCCGCTACACCTTC,CASSSTFRYTF,NA,TRBV7-2,NA,TRBJ1-2
TGTGCCAGCAGCTTACCCTTAGCGGGGGCGGTACAAGAGACCCAGTACTTC,CASSLPLAGAVQETQYF,NA,TRBV11-2,TRBD2,TRBJ2-5
TGTGCCAGCAGCGTTAACGGGGGGACGAACACCGGGGAGCTGTTTTTT,CASSVNGGTNTGELFF,NA,TRBV9,TRBD2,TRBJ2-2
TGTGCCAGCTCACCAAGGGGACAGGGGTTGGTCGATGGCTACACCTTC,CASSPRGQGLVDGYTF,NA,TRBV18,TRBD1,TRBJ1-2
TGTGCCAGCAGCAGGGACTGGTTGAACGAGCAGTACTTC,CASSRDWLNEQYF,NA,TRBV4-2,NA,TRBJ2-7
TGTGCCAGCAGCTTACCGGGAGATAACACCGGGGAGCTGTTTTTT,CASSLPGDNTGELFF,NA,TRBV5-4,NA,TRBJ2-2
TGCGCCAGCAGCCAATCGGAGCCAACTAATGAAAAACTGTTTTTT,CASSQSEPTNEKLFF,NA,TRBV4-1,NA,TRBJ1-4
TGTGCTAGTGGTTTAGGAGCAACGAACACCGGGGAGCTGTTTTTT,CASGLGATNTGELFF,NA,TRBV12-5,NA,TRBJ2-2
TGTGCCAGCAGTGAAGGCGGGGAGACCCAGTACTTC,CASSEGGETQYF,NA,TRBV2,NA,TRBJ2-5
TGTGCCAGCAGCCGCACTCCCGACTATGGCTACACCTTC,CASSRTPDYGYTF,once,TRBV14,NA,TRBJ1-2
TGTGCCAGCAGCCGGGAGACTAGCGGCTACGAGCAGTACTTC,CASSRETSGYEQYF,NA,TRBV7-6,TRBD2,TRBJ2-7
TGTGCCAGCAGTTTCGGGACAGGACTACAGAACACTGAAGCTTTCTTT,CASSFGTGLQNTEAFF,NA,TRBV28,TRBD1,TRBJ1-1
TGTGCCAGCCAAAGGGGCTCCCAAGAGACCCAGTACTTC,CASQRGSQETQYF,NA,TRBV6-6,NA,TRBJ2-5
TGTGCCAGCAGTGACTTAGCGGGGGCGAACACCGGGGAGCTGTTTTTT,CASSDLAGANTGELFF,NA,TRBV6-1,TRBD2,TRBJ2-2
TGTGCCAGCAGCGTAGGTGGGGGGGCCTACAATGAGCAGTTCTTC,CASSVGGGAYNEQFF,NA,TRBV9,TRBD2,TRBJ2-1
TGTGCCAGCAGCGTTTCCGGCCCACAGGTTGGGAGGAATGAGCAGTTCTTC,CASSVSGPQVGRNEQFF,NA,TRBV9,NA,TRBJ2-1
TGTGCCAGCAGCCCCCGGGGTAGCGGGTTCTCCTACGAGCAGTACTTC,CASSPRGSGFSYEQYF,NA,TRBV9,TRBD2,TRBJ2-7
TGTGCCAGCTGGGGGACACCCTACAATGAGCAGTTCTTC,CASWGTPYNEQFF,NA,TRBV28,NA,TRBJ2-1
TGTGCCAGCAGCTTGGGGGGGCGTAGGGACAATGAGCAGTTCTTC,CASSLGGRRDNEQFF,NA,TRBV5-4,NA,TRBJ2-1
TGCGCCAGCAGCCTCCGAGCGGGAGCAGCTTTCTTT,CASSLRAGAAFF,NA,TRBV5-1,NA,TRBJ1-1
TGCGCCAGCAGCCCTCAGAGGGGGGGGATCGATGGCTACACCTTC,CASSPQRGGIDGYTF,NA,TRBV4-1,NA,TRBJ1-2
TGTGCCAGCAGAAACCGGGACAGGGGAAAAGGCTACGAGCAGTACTTC,CASRNRDRGKGYEQYF,NA,TRBV11-1,TRBD1,TRBJ2-7
TGTGCCAGCAGCTTAATCCCTCCTAACACTGAAGCTTTCTTT,CASSLIPPNTEAFF,NA,TRBV7-2,NA,TRBJ1-1
TGTGCCAGCACGCTGAAGGGGAGGTACGAGCAGTACTTC,CASTLKGRYEQYF,few,TRBV28,NA,TRBJ2-7
TGTGCCAGCAACACACGACCGAAACGACGAGGGTATGAAAAACTGTTTTTT,CASNTRPKRRGYEKLFF,few,TRBV6-4,NA,TRBJ1-4
TGTGCCAGCAGTTACTCGTCAGGGAGGCCCTACAATGAGCAGTTCTTC,CASSYSSGRPYNEQFF,NA,TRBV6-5,NA,TRBJ2-1
TGTGCCAGCAGTTTGTCCGGGGTGGGGGAAAAACTGTTTTTT,CASSLSGVGEKLFF,NA,TRBV28,NA,TRBJ1-4
TGTGCCAGCAGCCAAGAATTGGCGGGGGCCGTCTACGAGCAGTACTTC,CASSQELAGAVYEQYF,NA,TRBV4-2,NA,TRBJ2-7
TGCGCCAGCAGCCCGGGACAGGGGGGATTGTACACTGAAGCTTTCTTT,CASSPGQGGLYTEAFF,NA,TRBV5-1,TRBD1,TRBJ1-1
TGCGCCAGCAGCCGCCGGCAGGGGGACAATCAGCCCCAGCATTTT,CASSRRQGDNQPQHF,NA,TRBV4-3,TRBD1,TRBJ1-5
TGTGCCAGCAGCTGGACACCGCCCGACACAGATACGCAGTATTTT,CASSWTPPDTDTQYF,NA,TRBV6-6,NA,TRBJ2-3
TGTGCCAGCAGCGCCGGGACTAGCGGGGCTTACGAGCAGTACTTC,CASSAGTSGAYEQYF,NA,TRBV9,TRBD2,TRBJ2-7
TGTGCCAGCAGCCTGGACAGGGCCGATGGCTACACCTTC,CASSLDRADGYTF,NA,TRBV13,TRBD1,TRBJ1-2
TGTGCCAGTAGTCCTCAGGCCGATCAGCCCCAGCATTTT,CASSPQADQPQHF,NA,TRBV19,NA,TRBJ1-5
TGTGCCAGCAGATGGGACCTCCCGGGGGTCAATTCACCCCTCCACTTT,CASRWDLPGVNSPLHF,NA,TRBV2,NA,TRBJ1-6
TGTGCCAGCAGCATCGACAGGGTAACTGAAGCTTTCTTT,CASSIDRVTEAFF,NA,TRBV14,TRBD1,TRBJ1-1
TGTGCCAGCTCACCTCCGGGACAGGGCAATGAGCAGTTCTTC,CASSPPGQGNEQFF,NA,TRBV18,TRBD1,TRBJ2-1
TGCGCCAGCAGCCTGACGGGAGGAAATCAGCCCCAGCATTTT,CASSLTGGNQPQHF,NA,TRBV5-1,NA,TRBJ1-5
TGTGCCAGTAGTCCGGCGTCAGTAGCCTCCTACGAGCAGTACTTC,CASSPASVASYEQYF,NA,TRBV19,NA,TRBJ2-7
TGTGCCTTCGCGCCAGGACTCCTAAGCACAGATACGCAGTATTTT,CAFAPGLLSTDTQYF,once,TRBV10-3,NA,TRBJ2-3
TGCGCCAGCAGGGGAGAAGAGACCCAGTACTTC,CASRGEETQYF,NA,TRBV5-1,NA,TRBJ2-5
TGTGCCAGCCTTCCAACAGGGGGCGAGCAGTACTTC,CASLPTGGEQYF,few,TRBV5-6,TRBD1,TRBJ2-7
TGTGCCAGCAGTGCGGCGGGGACAGGTTCCTACGAGCAGTACTTC,CASSAAGTGSYEQYF,once,TRBV6-1,TRBD1,TRBJ2-7
TGTGCCAGCAGCTTAGCGGGCGGGGGGGGACACACAGATACGCAGTATTTT,CASSLAGGGGHTDTQYF,once,TRBV7-2,TRBD2,TRBJ2-3